Listed below are T cell receptor beta chains from one sample, sequenced in a study of T cell responses to AZD1222 COVID-19 vaccine. Assay: immunoSEQ multiplex PCR; the TCRdb copy retains only in-frame clones and omits some. The sample holds 70,000 to 90,000 clones, almost 80% seen once. Material: peripheral blood, obtained on day 0 of AZD1222 vaccination. All receptors derive from an adult in good health. The CDR3 runs from the conserved cysteine through the conserved F or W. The order of the fields is J gene, V gene, D gene, clone size, CDR3 protein, CDR3 DNA. The D gene is left open where the match is weak. Expanded clones get a size class; other rows say once, few or many, or leave the size out.

TRBJ1-6 TRBV7-2 . . CASSFSRWRTRTLHF TGTGCCAGCAGCTTCTCCAGGTGGAGGACGAGGACCCTCCACTTT
TRBJ2-4 TRBV3-1/TRBV3-2 TRBD1 . CASSQELGTGLAKNIQYF TGTGCCAGCAGCCAAGAATTGGGGACAGGGCTAGCCAAAAACATTCAGTACTTC
TRBJ2-7 TRBV27 . few CASSLGPPTEAQSYEQYF TGTGCCAGCAGTTTAGGGCCCCCAACGGAGGCCCAATCCTACGAGCAGTACTTC
TRBJ1-5 TRBV5-1 TRBD1 . CASSTGTGAQPQHF TGCGCCAGCAGTACCGGGACAGGGGCTCAGCCCCAGCATTTT
TRBJ2-1 TRBV6-4 . . CASSDPTTGKQFF TGTGCCAGCAGTGACCCAACCACAGGGAAGCAGTTCTTC
TRBJ1-3 TRBV7-9 . few CASTPTGLPGNTIYF TGTGCCAGCACCCCGACAGGTCTTCCTGGAAACACCATATATTTT
TRBJ2-7 TRBV27 TRBD1 . CASSLARTGSSYEQYF TGTGCCAGCAGTTTAGCTCGGACAGGGAGCTCCTACGAGCAGTACTTC
TRBJ1-1 TRBV9 . . CASSVGTAEAFF TGTGCCAGCAGCGTAGGAACAGCCGAAGCTTTCTTT
TRBJ1-5 TRBV6-5 . . CASSYASGGGNQPQHF TGTGCCAGCAGTTATGCGTCTGGTGGGGGCAATCAGCCCCAGCATTTT
TRBJ2-1 TRBV10-3 TRBD1 . CAIGGQGTSEQFF TGTGCCATCGGAGGACAGGGGACAAGTGAGCAGTTCTTC
TRBJ2-7 TRBV29-1 . . CSVGVSDEQYF TGCAGCGTTGGAGTCAGTGACGAGCAGTACTTC